Listed below are T cell receptor beta chains from one sample, sequenced in a study of cytomegalovirus exposure and HLA in healthy donors. The assay was immunoSEQ multiplex PCR, and TCRdb's table has in-frame clones only and misses some. Found here are a few hundred thousand clones, around 83% of them singletons; the top ten hold about 1.4%. The sample taken for sequencing was PBMCs. The receptor source for this set is a girl aged 10 to 17 in good health and CMV-seronegative. CDR3s include the opening cysteine and the closing phenylalanine or tryptophan. The D gene is left open where the match is weak. The size entry is marked missing in some rows and otherwise reads once, few, many or a size class.

>TRBJ1-2|TRBD1|TRBV19|.
TGTGCCAGTAGTCTTCGACAGGGGGGTCTCTATGGCTACACCTTC
CASSLRQGGLYGYTF
>TRBJ2-1|TRBD2|TRBV5-4|.
TGTGCCAGCAGCTTGATACGCGGGGGGAATGAGCAGTTCTTC
CASSLIRGGNEQFF
>TRBJ1-2|TRBD1|TRBV10-3|.
TGTGCCATCGGGGACAGGGGGAGGTATGGCTACACCTTC
CAIGDRGRYGYTF
>TRBJ2-4|.|TRBV7-2|once
TGTGCCAGCAGCTTGGTTTCCGGTGTGATAGCCAAAAACATTCAGTACTTC
CASSLVSGVIAKNIQYF
>TRBJ2-7|TRBD1|TRBV7-8|.
TGTGCCAGCAGCTTTCCGGGACAGGGGTTGGAAACCTCCTACGAGCAGTACTTC
CASSFPGQGLETSYEQYF
>TRBJ2-7|.|TRBV2|.
TGTGCCAGCACTGTTATACAGGGACGGGGTCTTTCGCAGTACTTC
CASTVIQGRGLSQYF
>TRBJ1-5|TRBD1|TRBV19|.
TGTGCCAGTAACCCGACTGGGACAGGCAACCATCAACCCCAGCATTTT
CASNPTGTGNHQPQHF
>TRBJ2-2|TRBD2|TRBV28|.
TGTGCCAGCAGTTTAGGTCTAGCGGTGAACACCGGGGAGCTGTTTTTT
CASSLGLAVNTGELFF
>TRBJ2-1|.|TRBV9|.
TGTGCCAGCAGCGGCCGGGACACCAACAATGAGCAGTTCTTC
CASSGRDTNNEQFF
>TRBJ1-2|.|TRBV4-3|.
TGCGCCAGCAGCCTCACAGGGACGAGTGGCTACACCTTC
CASSLTGTSGYTF
>TRBJ2-2|.|TRBV19|.
.
CASTSEFLWGVKTTNTGELFF
>TRBJ1-3|.|TRBV5-6|few
TGTGCCAGCCAGGGTCTGGGGACTGGAAACACCATATATTTT
CASQGLGTGNTIYF
>TRBJ2-7|TRBD1|TRBV14|.
TGTGCCAGCAGCCAACCTACAGGGCGCAGACAGGGAATCTCCTACGAGCAGTACTTC
CASSQPTGRRQGISYEQYF
>TRBJ2-1|.|TRBV10-3|few
TGTGCCATCAGTGAGAGGAGCGGCTACAATGAGCAGTTCTTC
CAISERSGYNEQFF
>TRBJ1-2|.|TRBV5-4|.
TGTGCCAGCAGCACAAGGACAGAGGCGTACGGCTACACCTTC
CASSTRTEAYGYTF
>TRBJ2-1|.|TRBV7-6|few
TGTGCCAGCAGCTTAACTAGCCCCGTATACAATGAGCAGTTCTTC
CASSLTSPVYNEQFF